Listed below are T cell receptor beta chains from one sample, sequenced in a study of control samples from healthy donors and cancer patients. Profiling relied on immunoSEQ multiplex PCR, and the TCRdb table lists in-frame clones only, not all of them. The table has under 150,000 clones, just under 95% seen once. The source material was blood. The receptors come from a man aged 30 to 39 in good health. The CDR3 runs from the conserved cysteine through the conserved F or W. D genes are given only for firm matches. Clone size, where shown, is once, few, many, or a class for clones that have expanded.

TRBD2,.,TRBJ2-2,TRBV14,CASSHLASGNTGELFF,TGTGCCAGCAGCCATTTAGCTAGCGGTAACACCGGGGAGCTGTTTTTT
.,.,TRBJ1-4,TRBV3-1/TRBV3-2,CASSQAQGREKLFF,TGTGCCAGCAGCCAAGCACAGGGAAGGGAAAAACTGTTTTTT
.,.,TRBJ1-1,TRBV29-1,CSVYREPEAFF,TGCAGCGTTTACAGGGAACCTGAAGCTTTCTTT
.,.,TRBJ2-2,TRBV6-5,CASRSSMGELFF,TGTGCCAGCAGATCCTCGATGGGGGAGCTGTTTTTT
TRBD2,.,TRBJ2-7,TRBV5-4,CASSSTSGRAVQYF,TGTGCCAGCAGCTCAACTAGCGGGAGGGCCGTGCAGTACTTC
.,.,TRBJ2-3,TRBV3-1/TRBV3-2,CASSQLADTQYF,TGTGCCAGCAGCCAATTGGCAGATACGCAGTATTTT
TRBD2,.,TRBJ2-1,TRBV6-4,CASSEGGFSYNEQFF,TGTGCCAGCAGTGAGGGGGGGTTCTCCTACAATGAGCAGTTCTTC
.,.,TRBJ1-1,TRBV6-5,CASSYSGGNTEAFF,TGTGCCAGCAGTTACTCGGGCGGGAACACTGAAGCTTTCTTT
.,.,TRBJ2-3,TRBV2,CASSTGTPSTDTQYF,TGTGCCAGCAGTACCGGGACACCTAGCACAGATACGCAGTATTTT
.,.,TRBJ2-2,TRBV7-9,CASKTMTGQQNAGELFF,TGTGCCAGCAAGACCATGACAGGACAACAAAACGCCGGGGAGCTGTTTTTT
.,.,TRBJ2-2,TRBV9,CASSVTGTGELFF,TGTGCCAGCAGCGTAACCGGCACCGGGGAGCTGTTTTTT
.,.,TRBJ2-7,TRBV2,CASSLFSYEQYF,TGTGCCAGCAGTCTTTTCTCCTACGAGCAGTACTTC
TRBD2,.,TRBJ2-2,TRBV19,CASRTLSGANTGELFF,TGTGCCAGTAGGACGCTTAGCGGGGCAAACACCGGGGAGCTGTTTTTT
.,.,TRBJ2-5,TRBV19,CASSIQRQETQYF,TGTGCCAGTAGTATCCAAAGGCAGGAGACCCAGTACTTC
TRBD1,.,TRBJ2-2,TRBV2,CASRQDRANTGELFF,TGTGCCAGCAGGCAGGACAGGGCAAACACCGGGGAGCTGTTTTTT
TRBD1,.,TRBJ1-2,TRBV5-1,CASSGGTGRDGYTF,TGCGCCAGCAGCGGGGGGACAGGGCGGGACGGCTACACCTTC
.,.,TRBJ1-1,TRBV9,CASSVVAGHEAFF,TGTGCCAGCAGCGTAGTGGCAGGGCACGAAGCTTTCTTT
.,.,TRBJ1-6,TRBV5-8,CASSQTGRGSYNSPLHF,TGTGCCAGCAGCCAGACAGGACGGGGCTCCTATAATTCACCCCTCCACTTT
TRBD2,.,TRBJ2-7,TRBV28,CASSFGLAELYEQYF,TGTGCCAGCAGTTTTGGGCTAGCGGAGCTATACGAGCAGTACTTC
.,once,TRBJ2-3,TRBV28,CASRIKLRTDTQYF,TGTGCCAGCAGAATAAAATTGCGCACAGATACGCAGTATTTT
.,.,TRBJ1-1,TRBV2,CASSGRSFMNTEAFF,TGTGCCAGCAGTGGAAGATCGTTCATGAACACTGAAGCTTTCTTT
.,.,TRBJ1-5,TRBV19,CASSFSDRSGQPQHF,TGTGCCAGTAGTTTCTCTGACAGGAGCGGTCAGCCCCAGCATTTT
.,.,TRBJ2-7,TRBV2,CASQEQAYEQYF,TGTGCCAGCCAGGAGCAAGCCTACGAGCAGTACTTC
TRBD2,.,TRBJ2-7,TRBV6-2/TRBV6-3,CASSYRLAARYSYEQYF,TGTGCCAGCAGTTACCGCCTAGCGGCACGTTACTCCTACGAGCAGTACTTC
TRBD2,.,TRBJ2-2,TRBV3-1/TRBV3-2,CASSQVFGTSGDTGELFF,TGTGCCAGCAGCCAAGTCTTCGGGACTAGCGGGGATACCGGGGAGCTGTTTTTT
.,.,TRBJ1-2,TRBV6-5,CASSYSTAANYGYTF,TGTGCCAGCAGTTACTCCACTGCTGCTAACTATGGCTACACCTTC
TRBD2,.,TRBJ2-1,TRBV7-9,CASSSRSGGSSYNEQFF,TGTGCCAGCAGCTCCCGTAGCGGGGGGAGCTCCTACAATGAGCAGTTCTTC
TRBD2,.,TRBJ2-5,TRBV4-2,CASSQRLAGVQETQYF,TGTGCCAGCAGCCAGCGACTAGCGGGAGTACAGGAGACCCAGTACTTC
.,.,TRBJ2-6,TRBV5-1,CASSVTVHGANVLTF,TGCGCCAGCAGTGTAACAGTTCATGGGGCCAACGTCCTGACTTTC
TRBD2,once,TRBJ2-7,TRBV2,CASTLAPGLAGVPLYF,TGTGCCAGCACCTTAGCCCCGGGACTGGCGGGAGTACCTCTGTACTTC
.,.,TRBJ2-3,TRBV10-2,CASSESTLAGGPDTQYF,TGCGCCAGCAGTGAGTCGACTCTGGCAGGGGGGCCAGATACGCAGTATTTT
.,.,TRBJ1-4,TRBV4-1,CASSQAPTVGELFF,TGCGCCAGCAGCCAAGCCCCGACAGTTGGGGAACTGTTTTTT